The 9 T cell receptor beta chains given below trace back to one sample, sequenced in a study of a mutant IDH1 vaccine in newly diagnosed glioma. Their specific antigens are unknown. Assay used: immunoSEQ multiplex PCR; TCRdb lists only in-frame clones, some missing. The sample shows some 64,000 clones, 75% to 90% of them seen only once. As for time point: week 11, during vaccination. Alongside topical imiquimod, each dose of vaccine comprised 300 ug of mutant IDH1 20-mer peptide. The specimen comprised PBMCs, sampled from a glioma patient whose treatment included an IDH1 peptide vaccine. The receptors were gathered from a man aged 50 to 60 with glioma.

In its sample, this clone was seen once. The chain employs TRBV6-5 and TRBJ2-2, with 7 bases identical to TRBD1. Germline loops: CDR1 MNHEY, CDR2 SVGAGI. The ends lost 5 bases at V and 6 bases at J; junction bases unmatched: 6. CDR3 length: 14 residues. CDR3 DNA sequence: TGTGCCAGCAGTAACAGGGGAGTGGCCGGGGAGCTGTTTTTT. This gives the protein CASSNRGVAGELFF.

This clone came up a few times. V and J are TRBV2 and TRBJ2-3, with no clear D. The V end was cut by 8 bases, the J end by 1 base, with 4 bases between. The CDR3 has 11 amino acids. The germline V gene has CDR1 SNHLY and CDR2 FYNNEI. CDR3 region: CASLRTDTQYF. Here the CDR3 DNA reads TGTGCCAGCTTACGCACAGATACGCAGTATTTT.

The rearrangement links TRBV2 to TRBJ2-7, with a possible D match to TRBD2 (5 bases). This CDR3 has 14 amino acids. In germline, CDR1 is SNHLY, CDR2 FYNNEI. V was cut by 3 bases and J by 2 bases, with 11 bases left in between. CDR3 nucleotide sequence: TGTGCCAGCAGTGATGGACGGGGTGCCTACGAGCAGTACTTC. It encodes CASSDGRGAYEQYF.

The J gene is TRBJ2-7, the V gene TRBV15, with a possible D match to TRBD1 (5 bases). CDR3 size: 13 residues. V was clipped by 5 bases and J by 4 bases, with 12 bases between them. Germline V gives CDR1 LNHNV, CDR2 YYDKDF (reference sequence). In DNA form, the CDR3 reads TGTGCCACCAGCCCCGTAGGGGTGTACGAGCAGTACTTC. This gives the protein CATSPVGVYEQYF.

This clone showed up just once. The V and J genes are TRBV2 and TRBJ1-5; D uncertain. The CDR3 spans 11 residues. Between the trimmed V and J ends, which lost 6 bases and 11 bases, there was a span of 11 bases. CDR1 is SNHLY and CDR2 is FYNNEI in the germline V gene. CDR3 sequence reads: CASRGSGAQHF. DNA for the CDR3: TGTGCCAGCAGGGGGTCTGGGGCCCAGCATTTT. The entire variable domain, with the rest obtained from reference TRBV2 and TRBJ1-5, is as follows: EPEVTQTPSHQVTQMGQEVILRCVPISNHLYFYWYRQILGQKVEFLVSFYNNEISEKSEIFDDQFSVERPDGSNFTLKIRSTKLEDSAMYFCASRGSGAQHFGDGTRLSIL.

This rearrangement joins TRBV29-1 to TRBJ2-2; no reliable D call. Germline CDR1 SQVTM, CDR2 ANQGSEA. With 6 bases removed from V and 1 base from J, the gap between germline ends came to 15 bases. This CDR3 is 15 amino acids long. The CDR3 sequence is CSVFLRDRNTGELFF. The CDR3 DNA reads TGCAGCGTCTTCTTAAGAGATAGGAACACCGGGGAGCTGTTTTTT.

The chain has TRBV7-8 and TRBJ1-1; D is unresolved. The CDR3 totals 13 residues. Germline V gene lookup returns CDR1 SGHVS and CDR2 FQNEAQ. V lost 8 bases, J lost 1 base, and 11 bases lay in between. Here the CDR3 reads CASRRMGNTEAFF. As DNA, the CDR3 is TGTGCCAGCCGTCGGATGGGGAACACTGAAGCTTTCTTT.

This chain links TRBV6-5 with TRBJ2-5; 10 bases line up with TRBD1. This CDR3 spans 16 amino acids. Germline lookup yields CDR1 MNHEY and CDR2 SVGAGI. V lost 4 bases and J lost 4; bases outside the gene matches: 9. In DNA, the CDR3 is TGTGCCAGCAGTTTATTCGGACAGGGGGGGGGAGAGACCCAGTACTTC. The encoded protein is CASSLFGQGGGETQYF.

This clone was seen a few times. V usage is TRBV7-2 and J usage is TRBJ1-1; maybe TRBD1 (5 bases). Germline assignment: CDR1 SGHTA and CDR2 FQGNSA. This CDR3 is 12 amino acids long. V was cut by 5 bases and J by 3 bases, with 7 bases left in between. Written as DNA, the CDR3 is TGTGCCAGCAGCGTACAGGACACTGAAGCTTTCTTT. This codes for CASSVQDTEAFF.